The clone carrying this T cell receptor (beta chain) occurred a few times. Its antigen remains unidentified. MiXCR, run by TCRdb on the reads, gives a single entry per CDR3 protein. The repertoire holds around 710,000 distinct CDR3 sequences, with 29% as singletons. This record comes from a study of T cell repertoires in cytomegalovirus infection. Study-level information: Recently identified HLA-C-restricted CMV epitopes were used, and well-studied HLA-B-restricted CMV epitopes were used as well. Both CMV infection and a matching HLA type were indicated by public TCR beta signatures. Study findings and constraints: HLA-C-restricted CMV clonotypes gave the most frequent clonotype in two of eight donors. Cumulative frequency (of public TCR beta family members) identified carriers of CMV plus the relevant HLA.

Germline lookup yields CDR1 SNHLY and CDR2 FYNNEI. V was pared by 7 bases and J by 6 bases, with 9 bases between. The CDR3 loop spans 11 amino acids. V usage is TRBV2 and J usage is TRBJ1-2; D perhaps matches TRBD1 (6 bases). This clonotype was obtained from a human donor in good health (CMV status not recorded). Some clones in this sample may be carry-over from other donors' samples. Specimen: cultured CD8+ T cells from PBMCs, collected from culture after CMV antigen stimulation. CDR3 region: CASTGGNGYTF. CDR3 sequence (DNA): TGTGCCAGCACGGGGGGCAATGGCTACACCTTC.